The 18 T cell receptor beta chains listed next were all sequenced from one sample in a study of T cell responses to AZD1222 COVID-19 vaccine. Libraries were prepared by immunoSEQ multiplex PCR; TCRdb keeps only in-frame clonotypes and omits some of them. The table records under 150,000 clones, roughly 90% of them present only once. Here the sequenced sample was peripheral blood, taken on day 0 of AZD1222 vaccination. The receptors derive from an adult in good health.

V gene TRBV4-3 combines with J gene TRBJ1-4, with a weak D call TRBD1 (6 bases). Germline CDR1 LGHNA, CDR2 YSLEER. V shed 1 base and J shed 3 bases, with 9 bases lying between them. CDR3 length: 15 residues. CDR3 protein: CASSQGGAANEKLFF. CDR3 nucleotides: TGCGCCAGCAGCCAAGGGGGGGCGGCTAATGAAAAACTGTTTTTT.

The rearrangement joins TRBV19 to TRBJ1-1; the D gene is possibly TRBD1 (5 bases). CDR3 size: 13 residues. The V end lost 4 bases, the J end lost 5 bases, and 11 bases lay between the germline ends. CDR1 LNHDA and CDR2 SQIVND come from the germline V gene (reference sequence). The CDR3 DNA sequence: TGTGCCAGTAGTAGCAGGGATGGAACTGAAGCTTTCTTT. Translation gives CASSSRDGTEAFF.

This clone has only one observation. The chain carries TRBV6-2 or TRBV6-3 and TRBJ2-6; D may be TRBD2 (5 bases). CDR1 and CDR2 from the germline V gene are MNHEY and SVGEGT. The V end was cut by 2 bases, the J end by 0 bases, with 5 bases between. This CDR3 region has 15 residues. The CDR3 protein is CASSYEGSGANVLTF. The CDR3 region has the DNA TGTGCCAGCAGTTACGAGGGCTCTGGGGCCAACGTCCTGACTTTC.

In DNA, the CDR3 is TGTGCCAGCAGGCCCTTGGGACCCAAAAACATTCAGTACTTC. Amino acid sequence: CASRPLGPKNIQYF. The chain has TRBV27 and TRBJ2-4; D might be TRBD1 or TRBD2, each matching 5 bases. This CDR3 is 14 amino acids long. Germline assignment: CDR1 MNHEY and CDR2 SMNVEV (reference sequence). V was pared by 6 bases and J by 2 bases, with 11 bases between.

The gene calls are TRBV19 and TRBJ1-5; TRBD1 aligns across 7 bases. Germline trimming cut 6 bases from V and 3 bases from J; bases unmatched to any gene: 8. The CDR3 is 15 amino acids. The V gene's germline CDR1 is LNHDA and CDR2 SQIVND (reference sequence). CDR3 sequence: CASRADRTFNQPQHF. CDR3 DNA sequence: TGTGCCAGTAGGGCGGACAGGACCTTCAATCAGCCCCAGCATTTT.

CDR3 coding DNA: TGCAGCGCAGCCCCCGGGACAGGGAGTCAAGAGACCCAGTACTTC. This encodes CSAAPGTGSQETQYF. V gene TRBV29-1 combines with J gene TRBJ2-5; 9 bases are shared with TRBD1. The V gene end was trimmed by 7 bases and the J gene end by 2 bases; junction bases not matched to a gene: 11. Germline V gene data show CDR1 as SQVTM and CDR2 as ANQGSEA. This CDR3 has 15 residues.

This chain joins TRBV29-1 and TRBJ1-2; D remains unclear. The CDR3 length is 16 residues. Germline CDR1 SQVTM, CDR2 ANQGSEA. V was pared by 7 bases and J by 8 bases, with 29 bases between. CDR3 nucleotides: TGCAGCGCCGCAACCGGGCCCGGCCGCTCTACTAAAGGCTACACCTTC. Its translation: CSAATGPGRSTKGYTF.

This clone was observed a few times. The V and J genes are TRBV6-4 and TRBJ1-6, with unresolved D. CDR3 length equals 15 residues. Germline CDR1 MRHNA, CDR2 SNTAGT. Trimming left V 4 bases short and J 5 bases short, with 12 bases between. The CDR3 sequence: CASSGSGGDNSPLHF. CDR3 DNA: TGTGCCAGCAGTGGAAGCGGTGGAGATAATTCACCCCTCCACTTT.

The V call is TRBV3-1 (or the pseudogene TRBV3-2), the J call TRBJ1-2, with D hard to call. The V gene lost 1 base and the J gene lost 4 bases, with 16 bases spanning the gap. The CDR3 contains 16 residues. Germline lookup yields CDR1 LGHDT and CDR2 YNNKEL (reference sequence). The CDR3 nucleotides read TGTGCCAGCAGCCAAGGGCATCGGGCGGAGGGCTATGGCTACACCTTC. Translated: CASSQGHRAEGYGYTF.

The chain links TRBV30 to TRBJ1-6; D ambiguous. CDR3 length: 14 amino acids. Trimming removed 2 bases from V and 6 bases from J, with 11 bases in between. CDR1 GTSNPN and CDR2 SVGIG come from the germline V gene (reference sequence). CDR3 amino acids: CAWSLEPPNSPLHF. The CDR3, as DNA: TGTGCCTGGAGTTTGGAACCGCCTAATTCACCCCTCCACTTT.

The rearrangement links TRBV4-1 to TRBJ2-2, with 13 positions matching TRBD2. Germline-derived CDR1 and CDR2 are MGHRA and YSYEKL. This CDR3 has 16 residues. Trimming took 4 bases from V and 5 from J; bases not matched to a gene: 4. CDR3: CASSLGLAGVTGELFF. CDR3 coding DNA: TGCGCCAGCAGCCTTGGACTAGCGGGAGTTACCGGGGAGCTGTTTTTT.

The genes are TRBV15 and TRBJ1-4; the D gene is possibly TRBD1 (5 bases). Trimming removed 1 base at V and 0 bases at J, with 15 bases between. Germline V gene sequence: CDR1 LNHNV, CDR2 YYDKDF (reference sequence). This CDR3 is 18 amino acids long. CDR3 in amino acids: CATSRGRQTIATNEKLFF. CDR3 sequence (DNA): TGTGCCACCAGCAGAGGAAGACAGACGATTGCAACTAATGAAAAACTGTTTTTT.

This clone was recorded only once. The V gene is TRBV15, the J gene TRBJ2-7; D gene uncertain. Trimming removed 3 bases from V and 6 bases from J, with 15 bases in between. The CDR3 consists of 14 residues. Germline V gene sequence: CDR1 LNHNV, CDR2 YYDKDF (reference sequence). The DNA for the CDR3 is TGTGCCACCAGCAGGATTGGAAGGGAAAGCGAGCAGTACTTC. It specifies CATSRIGRESEQYF.

The rearrangement links TRBV5-1 to TRBJ2-7; D ambiguous. CDR3 length: 15 residues. V dropped 0 bases and J dropped 5 bases, with 15 bases sitting between them. Looked up from germline, CDR1 is SGHRS and CDR2 is YFSETQ. CDR3 DNA: TGCGCCAGCAGCTTGGGGTGGCAGGTCGGCGACGAGCAGTACTTC. This sequence encodes CASSLGWQVGDEQYF.

The genes are TRBV6-6 and TRBJ1-6, with 9 bases fitting TRBD1. V trimming: 8 bases; J trimming: 8 bases; junction bases outside the gene matches: 13. This CDR3 is 16 amino acids long. Germline V CDR1 and CDR2: MNHNY, SVGAGI (reference sequence). In DNA, the CDR3 is TGTGCCAGCGTTTCACTACCGGGACAGGGTTATTCACCCCTCCACTTT. This gives the protein CASVSLPGQGYSPLHF.

The CDR3: CASSSAKGQGSMNTEAFF. The CDR3, as DNA: TGTGCCAGCAGTTCGGCTAAGGGACAGGGCTCAATGAACACTGAAGCTTTCTTT. This chain links TRBV27 with TRBJ1-1; 9 nucleotides agree with TRBD1. The V segment lost 4 bases and the J segment 0 bases; nucleotides outside the gene matches: 12. CDR3 size: 18 residues. Germline lookup yields CDR1 MNHEY and CDR2 SMNVEV (reference sequence).

The chain's CDR3 is CASSLTGGNYEQYF. CDR3 in DNA: TGTGCCAGCAGTTTAACGGGAGGAAACTACGAGCAGTACTTC. The rearrangement joins TRBV28 to TRBJ2-7, with TRBD2 identical over 7 bases. The V and J ends lost 2 bases and 3 bases, in that order; junction bases with no gene match: 4. The CDR3 has 14 amino acids. Per the germline V gene, CDR1 is MDHEN and CDR2 is SYDVKM.

V gene TRBV5-4 combines with J gene TRBJ2-1, with D unresolved. CDR3 size: 13 residues. Trimming stripped 2 bases from V and 8 bases from J, with 11 bases between. CDR1 is SGHNT, CDR2 YYREEE, per germline (reference sequence). The CDR3 spells CASSFRPLDEQFF. The CDR3 coding sequence is TGTGCCAGCAGCTTCCGGCCTCTCGATGAGCAGTTCTTC.